Below are 18 T cell receptor beta chains sequenced from a single sample in a study of identical twins. In TCRdb, the 5' RACE reads were re-called with MiXCR into one record per CDR3 protein. The sample gives under 450,000 distinct CDR3 sequences, around 18% of which show up once; 9% to 15% is in the top ten. The sequencing sample was made of naive T cells sorted from blood. The receptors were gathered from a man aged 45-65 years in good health.

This clonotype was seen more than once but under ten times. The chain links TRBV20-1 to TRBJ2-1; 14 bases align to TRBD2. V shed 5 bases and J 4 bases; nucleotides not matched to a gene: 4. Germline CDR1 and CDR2: DFQATT and SNEGSKA (reference sequence). The CDR3 is 15 amino acids. The CDR3 region has the DNA TGCAGTGCTGGTCGACTAGCGGGAGGGTACAATGAGCAGTTCTTC. Its translation: CSAGRLAGGYNEQFF.

This clonotype was counted between two and nine times. This chain links TRBV5-1 with TRBJ2-1; TRBD2 matches 7 bases. V shed 4 bases, J shed 6 bases, and the junction held 10 bases outside the gene matches. In germline, CDR1 is SGHRS, CDR2 YFSETQ. The CDR3 totals 15 residues. CDR3 sequence: CASSQREGRFNEQFF. DNA for the CDR3: TGCGCCAGCAGCCAAAGGGAGGGGCGATTCAATGAGCAGTTCTTC.

This clonotype was detected only a few times. The rearrangement joins TRBV28 to TRBJ2-1; 10 positions agree with TRBD2. The CDR3 has 17 residues. Germline CDR1 and CDR2: MDHEN and SYDVKM. Unmatched junction bases numbered 14, after V lost 4 bases and J lost 8 bases. The CDR3 coding sequence is TGTGCCAGCAGTTCCCATTCCGGGACTAGCGAAAACGATGAGCAGTTCTTC. Its protein is CASSSHSGTSENDEQFF.

This sequence joins TRBV7-9 and TRBJ2-1, with 13 nucleotides matching TRBD2. CDR1 SEHNR and CDR2 FQNEAQ come from the germline V gene (reference sequence). CDR3 length: 14 amino acids. The V and J ends lost 7 bases and 10 bases, in that order; junction bases with no gene match: 7. The CDR3 nucleotides read TGTGCCAGCACCAGGACTAGCGGGAGACGGGAGCAGTTCTTC. It specifies CASTRTSGRREQFF.

This chain connects TRBV12-3 or TRBV12-4 to TRBJ2-1, with 9 bases lining up with TRBD2. This CDR3 spans 15 amino acids. Trimming removed 6 bases from V and 8 bases from J; junction bases left unmatched: 11. The CDR3 region has the DNA TGTGCCAGCAGGCCCAGTGGCGGGGGGGCCTATGAGCAGTTCTTC. It translates to CASRPSGGGAYEQFF.

This sequence joins TRBV18 and TRBJ1-4; tentatively, D is TRBD1 (6 bases). V lost 4 bases and J 7 bases, leaving 10 bases between the germline ends. Germline V gene data show CDR1 as KGHSH and CDR2 as LQKENI. The CDR3 has 13 residues. CDR3 amino acids: CASSHREGEKLFF. CDR3 nucleotide sequence: TGTGCCAGCTCACACAGGGAAGGTGAAAAACTGTTTTTT.

This clonotype was detected only a few times. This chain joins TRBV20-1 and TRBJ2-1, with D perhaps assigned TRBD1 or TRBD2 (6 bases each). The CDR3 is 15 residues long. CDR1 is DFQATT and CDR2 is SNEGSKA in the germline V gene (reference sequence). The V end was cut by 3 bases, the J end by 7 bases, with 19 bases between. The CDR3 DNA follows: TGCAGTGCTAGGGGGCAGGGGAGGTTAACAAATGAGCAGTTCTTC. Protein: CSARGQGRLTNEQFF.

The genes are TRBV9 and TRBJ2-1, with 11 nucleotides matching TRBD2. The trim removed 0 bases at V and 8 bases at J, leaving 4 bases unmatched. CDR1 is SGDLS, CDR2 YYNGEE, per germline. There are 15 residues in the CDR3. The CDR3 region is CASSVGLAGIDEQFF. In DNA, the CDR3 is TGTGCCAGCAGCGTAGGACTAGCGGGAATTGATGAGCAGTTCTTC.

This clonotype was found many times. The chain employs TRBV18 and TRBJ2-7; perhaps TRBD2 as D (6 bases). CDR1 KGHSH and CDR2 LQKENI come from the germline V gene. The CDR3 spans 15 residues. The V end was cut by 3 bases, the J end by 3 bases, with 15 bases between. Written as DNA, the CDR3 is TGTGCCAGCTCACCGTACGGGGGTGGGAGCTACGAGCAGTACTTC. It specifies CASSPYGGGSYEQYF.

The chain recombines TRBV6-1 with TRBJ2-2; 9 bases fit TRBD1. CDR1 is MNHNS and CDR2 is SASEGT in the germline V gene. Unmatched junction bases numbered 4, after V lost 6 bases and J lost 2 bases. This CDR3 region has 15 residues. The CDR3 sequence is CASSKTGGNTGELFF. The DNA of the CDR3 is TGTGCCAGCAGCAAGACAGGGGGTAACACCGGGGAGCTGTTTTTT.

The sample holds a few counts of this clonotype. The chain combines TRBV29-1 with TRBJ2-1; TRBD2 matches 7 bases. The CDR3 has 14 amino acids. V shed 7 bases, J shed 4 bases, and the junction held 10 bases outside the gene matches. Per germline, CDR1 SQVTM and CDR2 ANQGSEA. The CDR3 spells CSASRDYDYNEQFF. The CDR3 DNA reads TGCAGCGCCAGCCGGGACTACGATTACAATGAGCAGTTCTTC.

The J gene is TRBJ1-1, the V gene TRBV4-3; unclear D gene. The CDR3 has 15 amino acids. Trimming shortened V by 0 bases and J by 0 bases, and 8 bases separated the two germline ends. Germline V gives CDR1 LGHNA, CDR2 YSLEER. DNA of the CDR3: TGCGCCAGCAGCCAAGAGGCAGCCCTGAACACTGAAGCTTTCTTT. It encodes CASSQEAALNTEAFF.

This chain joins TRBV1 and TRBJ2-1. TRBV1 is tagged as a pseudogene. The CDR3 runs to 12 residues. CDR3 bases: TGCACCAGCAGGCGGTTCCACAATGAGCAGTTCTTC. It specifies CTSRRFHNEQFF.

J is TRBJ2-7 and V is TRBV7-2; TRBD2 might be the D (7 bases). Germline V gives CDR1 SGHTA, CDR2 FQGNSA. This CDR3 is built from 15 residues. V lost 5 bases, J lost 4 bases, and 18 bases lay in between. CDR3 bases: TGTGCCAGCAGCGCCAGGGGTAGCGGGCCGTACGAGCAGTACTTC. Translating it yields CASSARGSGPYEQYF.

V usage is TRBV28 and J usage is TRBJ2-2; TRBD1 aligns across 8 bases. This CDR3 is 15 amino acids long. The germline CDR1 and CDR2 sequences are MDHEN and SYDVKM. Trimming took 8 bases from V and 6 from J; bases not matched to a gene: 11. The CDR3 sequence is CASRDRPGVAGELFF. CDR3 DNA: TGTGCCAGCCGGGACAGGCCCGGGGTCGCCGGGGAGCTGTTTTTT.

This sequence joins TRBV15 and TRBJ2-2; tentative D call: TRBD1 (6 bases). The CDR3 consists of 16 residues. Germline CDR1 reads LNHNV; CDR2 reads YYDKDF (reference sequence). Trimming removed 2 bases from V and 2 bases from J, with 12 bases in between. The CDR3 spells CATSRTGTLNTGELFF. In nucleotides, the CDR3 is TGTGCCACCAGCAGAACCGGGACATTAAACACCGGGGAGCTGTTTTTT.

This clonotype was seen more than once but under ten times. The chain carries TRBV6-2 or TRBV6-3 and TRBJ1-5, with no clear D. The CDR3 covers 14 residues. V dropped 5 bases and J dropped 8 bases, with 16 bases sitting between them. CDR1 MNHEY and CDR2 SVGEGT come from the germline V gene. The CDR3, as DNA: TGTGCCAGCAGTCAGCAAAAGATCGCGGAGCCCCAGCATTTT. Amino acids: CASSQQKIAEPQHF.

This chain links TRBV4-3 with TRBJ2-2, with TRBD1 matching over 7 bases. Germline trimming cut 2 bases from V and 6 bases from J; bases unmatched to any gene: 12. From germline, CDR1 is LGHNA and CDR2 YSLEER. This CDR3 is built from 17 residues. The CDR3 nucleotides are TGCGCCAGCAGCCAACTTGGGACAGAACTTCTCGCCGGGGAGCTGTTTTTT. This translates into CASSQLGTELLAGELFF.